The sequence of this T cell receptor beta chain was determined in a study of cytomegalovirus exposure and HLA in healthy donors. At the level of the study: Tens of millions of unique TCRs, all from HLA-typed donors, were included in an early release of the data. Whole-study results and caveats: Altogether, about 160 TCR beta chains were recorded as cytomegalovirus-associated. It was taken for granted in presence/absence analyses that sequencing depth across donors was roughly uniform. A previous analysis found most TCR beta V segments productive roughly 87% or roughly 30% of the time.

PCR involved 60 Vbeta and 13 Jbeta primers. Profiled with immunoSEQ multiplex PCR; TCRdb holds only in-frame clones, not every one. Among a few hundred thousand clones listed, roughly 86% were seen once. V lost 5 bases to trimming and J lost 5 bases; unmatched junction nucleotides: 5. The germline V gene encodes CDR1 LNHDA and CDR2 SQIVND (reference sequence). CDR3 size: 14 residues. The sample holds a few counts of this clone. The target antigen is unknown. This sequence joins TRBV19 and TRBJ2-5; 10 bases agree with TRBD1. Sequenced material: PBMCs. The receptor comes from a woman between 40 and 55 years old in good health and CMV-seropositive. The CDR3 DNA is TGTGCCAGTAGTTCGACAGGGGGCGGGGAGACCCAGTACTTC. Protein sequence: CASSSTGGGETQYF.